These 9 T cell receptor beta chains originate from one sample sequenced in a study of shared clonotypes between healthy human individuals (dated by TCRdb to the early 2020s). The library was generated by the immunoSEQ multiplex PCR assay. TCRdb retrieved this table from immuneACCESS and kept in-frame rearrangements only. Not all clones are present; in checked studies, unresolved V genes account for under half, and no reason is known for the remainder. Within this sample are over 2 million clones, with roughly 94% of them counted one time only. The top ten clones comprise 0.13% of the sample. The material sequenced was naive CD4+ T cells sorted from blood. What the cell subset or site label conveys for this sample: CD45RA+ positively selected. These receptors came from a man aged 18 to 30 in good health.

The chain recombines TRBV10-2 with TRBJ1-3; D unclear. Germline V gene sequence: CDR1 WSHSY, CDR2 SAAADI. V was pared by 10 bases and J by 0 bases, with 16 bases between. The CDR3 covers 15 residues. This CDR3 is CATSPSGNSGNTIYF. CDR3 bases: TGCGCCACCTCCCCGTCGGGGAACTCTGGAAACACCATATATTTT.

To note about this clone: This may be a read error: a much more frequent sequence differs by one nucleotide. This same CDR3 is encoded by further DNA sequences in the sample. This rearrangement joins TRBV6-5 to TRBJ2-3; D not resolved. The V gene's germline CDR1 is MNHEY and CDR2 SVGAGI. V lost 4 bases and J lost 2, with 1 base in between. CDR3 size: 11 residues. The CDR3 reads CASSSTDTQYF. As DNA, the CDR3 is TGTGCCAGCAGTTCCACAGATACGCAGTATTTT.

The J gene is TRBJ2-3, the V gene TRBV6-1; 7 nucleotides match TRBD1. Looked up from germline, CDR1 is MNHNS and CDR2 is SASEGT. V shed 6 bases, J shed 3 bases, and the junction held 3 bases outside the gene matches. This CDR3 is built from 13 residues. The CDR3 nucleotides read TGTGCCAGCAGGACGACAGGGACAGATACGCAGTATTTT. This encodes CASRTTGTDTQYF.

The chain combines TRBV6-1 with TRBJ2-7; possibly TRBD2 for D (5 bases). Germline loops: CDR1 MNHNS, CDR2 SASEGT. The V and J ends lost 3 bases and 10 bases respectively, with 16 bases between them. There are 13 residues in the CDR3. CDR3 sequence reads: CASSDTRERFQYF. CDR3 bases: TGTGCCAGCAGTGACACGAGGGAAAGATTTCAGTACTTC.

The rearrangement uses TRBV6-5 and TRBJ2-1; D gene uncertain. This CDR3 region has 12 residues. Germline V gives CDR1 MNHEY, CDR2 SVGAGI. Trimming shortened V by 7 bases and J by 8 bases, and 12 bases separated the two germline ends. DNA of the CDR3: TGTGCCAGCAACAACATGGGCCATGAGCAGTTCTTC. It codes for CASNNMGHEQFF.

The genes are TRBV30 and TRBJ1-2; D gene uncertain. The germline gives CDR1 GTSNPN, CDR2 SVGIG (reference sequence). CDR3 length: 13 residues. The V and J ends lost 4 bases and 4 bases respectively, with 13 bases between them. CDR3 DNA sequence: TGTGCCTGGAACATTAAGCAACTCTATGGCTACACCTTC. This codes for CAWNIKQLYGYTF. The variable domain in full, with the rest retrieved from reference TRBV30 and TRBJ1-2, is SQTIHQWPATLVQPVGSPLSLECTVEGTSNPNLYWYRQAAGRGLQLLFYSVGIGQISSEVPQNLSASRPQDRQFILSSKKLLLSDSGFYLCAWNIKQLYGYTFGSGTRLTVV.

V gene TRBV2 combines with J gene TRBJ2-5; weak D call: TRBD2 (5 bases). Between the trimmed V and J ends, which lost 7 bases and 5 bases, there was a span of 14 bases. CDR1 and CDR2 from the germline V gene are SNHLY and FYNNEI. There are 13 residues in the CDR3. The CDR3 DNA follows: TGTGCCAGCAATAGTGAGAGCGGTGAGACCCAGTACTTC. It specifies CASNSESGETQYF.

The CDR3 DNA is TGCGCCAGCACAGAGGTAGAGGGGAATGGTTCACCCCTCCACTTT. Translated, it gives CASTEVEGNGSPLHF. The V gene is TRBV5-1, the J gene TRBJ1-6, with D possibly being TRBD1 (5 bases). The CDR3 runs 15 residues. Between the trimmed V and J ends, which lost 6 bases and 9 bases, there was a span of 19 bases. Germline CDR1 and CDR2: SGHRS and YFSETQ.

The gene calls are TRBV19 and TRBJ1-5; the D gene is possibly TRBD1 (5 bases). Trimming shortened V by 0 bases and J by 0 bases, and 21 bases separated the two germline ends. Per the germline V gene, CDR1 is LNHDA and CDR2 is SQIVND (reference sequence). This CDR3 spans 20 amino acids. The CDR3 DNA reads as TGTGCCAGTAGTATAGATCGGGGCCGTCCCGGAGCATATAGCAATCAGCCCCAGCATTTT. Amino acid sequence: CASSIDRGRPGAYSNQPQHF.